This T cell receptor beta chain originates from a study of T cells after yellow fever vaccination. This clonotype was seen a few times. One entry per CDR3 protein results from TCRdb running MiXCR on the 5' RACE reads. The sample has 120,000 or so distinct CDR3 sequences, approximately 14% seen once. Trimming pared 3 bases from V and 8 bases from J, leaving 7 bases between. There are 11 residues in the CDR3. Looked up from germline, CDR1 is ENHRY and CDR2 is SYGVKD. This TCR came from a man younger than 35 who received the YFV17D yellow fever vaccine. The chain employs TRBV10-3 and TRBJ1-1, with D possibly TRBD1 on 5 matching bases. This specimen consisted of CD8+ T cells sorted from PBMCs, obtained 5 days after the yellow fever booster vaccination. The CDR3 DNA reads TGTGCCATCAGTGACAGGGACGAAGCTTTCTTT. Amino acids: CAISDRDEAFF.